One and the same sample provided the 25 T cell receptor beta chains below, sequenced in a study of identifying expanded T cells in peripheral blood. The assay was immunoSEQ multiplex PCR, and TCRdb's table has in-frame clones only and misses some. In the table there are 100,000 to 150,000 clones, around nine tenths of which are singletons. The sequenced sample was blood. These receptors originate from a person aged 18 to 70 in good health.

V and J are TRBV19 and TRBJ1-5, with D perhaps TRBD1 (5 bases). V was cut by 3 bases and J by 5 bases, with 20 bases left in between. CDR3 size: 17 residues. Germline CDR1 is LNHDA and CDR2 is SQIVND (reference sequence). DNA of the CDR3: TGTGCCAGTAGTATCCTTGTGGGAGGGCGGGACGATCAGCCCCAGCATTTT. Its translation is CASSILVGGRDDQPQHF.

J is TRBJ1-2 and V is TRBV4-1; maybe TRBD1 (6 bases). CDR1 is MGHRA, CDR2 YSYEKL, per germline. V was cut by 4 bases and J by 7 bases, with 22 bases left in between. The CDR3 runs 16 residues. CDR3 protein: CASSLTTGPTSGGYTF. The CDR3 nucleotides read TGCGCCAGCAGCCTAACGACAGGTCCCACGTCTGGTGGCTACACCTTC.

V gene TRBV29-1 combines with J gene TRBJ1-2, with a weak D call TRBD1 (6 bases). Germline V CDR1 and CDR2: SQVTM, ANQGSEA. V lost 7 bases and J 7 bases, leaving 13 bases between the germline ends. The CDR3 is made up of 11 amino acids. In nucleotides, the CDR3 is TGCAGCGCCGTGACAGGACGTGGCTACACCTTC. It translates to CSAVTGRGYTF.

The chain carries TRBV5-1 and TRBJ1-2; no definite D call. V lost 0 bases to trimming and J lost 4 bases, with 16 bases between them. The CDR3 is made up of 16 amino acids. Germline V lookup: CDR1 SGHRS, CDR2 YFSETQ. In nucleotides, the CDR3 is TGCGCCAGCAGCTTGGTGATAGGGAGTCCTTCCTATGGCTACACCTTC. Translation gives CASSLVIGSPSYGYTF.

The V and J genes are TRBV29-1 and TRBJ2-3, with D uncertain. Germline CDR1 and CDR2: SQVTM and ANQGSEA. CDR3 length: 13 residues. Trimming removed 1 base from V and 0 bases from J, with 5 bases in between. The CDR3 DNA reads as TGCAGCGTTGAAGTACCTAGCACAGATACGCAGTATTTT. Protein product: CSVEVPSTDTQYF.

The gene calls are TRBV7-2 and TRBJ1-4; 9 positions agree with TRBD1. The junction had 4 bases not matched to a gene; V was cut back by 4 bases and J by 4 bases. Germline V gives CDR1 SGHTA, CDR2 FQGNSA. The CDR3 sequence is 15 residues long. The CDR3 spells CASSSGQGGNEKLFF. The CDR3 DNA sequence: TGTGCCAGCAGCTCGGGACAGGGCGGTAATGAAAAACTGTTTTTT.

The chain recombines TRBV7-9 with TRBJ2-7, with D unresolved. The CDR3 has 13 residues. Germline assignment: CDR1 SEHNR and CDR2 FQNEAQ (reference sequence). V was trimmed by 5 bases and J by 3 bases, leaving 11 bases between them. The CDR3 region has the DNA TGTGCCAGCAGCCCCGAAGAGAACTACGAGCAGTACTTC. It codes for CASSPEENYEQYF.

V and J are TRBV7-2 and TRBJ1-1; no clear D gene. Per the germline V gene, CDR1 is SGHTA and CDR2 is FQGNSA. The CDR3 is 13 residues long. Trimming stripped 5 bases from V and 1 base from J, with 8 bases between. The CDR3 is CASSPDTNTEAFF. The CDR3 DNA follows: TGTGCCAGCAGCCCGGATACGAACACTGAAGCTTTCTTT.

This clone was counted a few times. The chain recombines TRBV7-9 with TRBJ1-4; 8 positions agree with TRBD1. The ends lost 1 base at V and 10 bases at J; junction bases unmatched: 5. Germline CDR1 SEHNR, CDR2 FQNEAQ (reference sequence). The CDR3 consists of 14 residues. In nucleotides, the CDR3 is TGTGCCAGCAGCTTAGGGACAGGGTGGGGAAAACTGTTTTTT. This codes for CASSLGTGWGKLFF.

The gene calls are TRBV5-4 and TRBJ2-7; 10 nucleotides agree with TRBD1. Looked up from germline, CDR1 is SGHNT and CDR2 is YYREEE (reference sequence). The CDR3 is made up of 14 amino acids. J lost 5 bases, V lost 5 bases, and 7 bases had no gene match. In nucleotides, the CDR3 is TGTGCCAGCAGGCGGGACAGGGGAGGGGACGAGCAGTACTTC. Its translation: CASRRDRGGDEQYF.

This clone was detected once. The CDR3 DNA reads TGCGCCAGCACCCGGGGGTCCAACAACAATGAGCAGTTCTTC. Its protein product is CASTRGSNNNEQFF. This rearrangement joins TRBV5-1 to TRBJ2-1; the D gene is possibly TRBD2 (6 bases). The CDR3 contains 14 residues. V was shortened by 6 bases and J by 5 bases, with 15 bases between the two germline ends. CDR1 and CDR2 from the germline V gene are SGHRS and YFSETQ.

This chain uses TRBV19 with TRBJ2-1; 7 bases fit TRBD2. Germline V gene lookup returns CDR1 LNHDA and CDR2 SQIVND (reference sequence). V lost 7 bases and J lost 6; bases outside the gene matches: 12. The CDR3 runs 15 residues. CDR3 residues: CASNGGSVRFNEQFF. DNA for the CDR3: TGTGCCAGTAACGGCGGGAGTGTTAGATTCAATGAGCAGTTCTTC.

The CDR3, as DNA: TGTGCCACCAGCAGAGGGTTGGCCTATGGCTACACCTTC. Translated: CATSRGLAYGYTF. The chain carries TRBV15 and TRBJ1-2, with no clear D. The CDR3 contains 13 residues. Germline assignment: CDR1 LNHNV and CDR2 YYDKDF (reference sequence). Trimming removed 1 base from V and 4 bases from J, with 7 bases in between.

The chain couples TRBV18 to TRBJ1-1; 7 bases map to TRBD1. Losses at the gene ends were 5 bases for V and 0 bases for J; bases not matched to a gene: 3. The CDR3 is 14 amino acids. CDR1 is KGHSH, CDR2 LQKENI, per germline. The CDR3 reads CASSGTGVNTEAFF. CDR3 bases: TGTGCCAGCTCAGGAACAGGGGTGAACACTGAAGCTTTCTTT. Combining the CDR3 with reference TRBV18 and TRBJ1-1 gives the whole variable domain NAGVMQNPRHLVRRRGQEARLRCSPMKGHSHVYWYRQLPEEGLKFMVYLQKENIIDESGMPKERFSAEFPKEGPSILRIQQVVRGDSAAYFCASSGTGVNTEAFFGQGTRLTVV.

V usage is TRBV14 and J usage is TRBJ2-7, with D unresolved. Germline CDR1 SGHDN, CDR2 FVKESK. The CDR3 has 12 residues. Trimming removed 1 base from V and 4 bases from J, with 5 bases in between. DNA of the CDR3: TGTGCCAGCAGCCAAGCTAGGTACGAGCAGTACTTC. Protein product: CASSQARYEQYF.

About this clone itself: The same CDR3 can be traced to other DNA sequences in this sample. CDR3 protein: CASSLRQGSYEQYF. The CDR3 DNA is TGTGCCAGCAGCCTCCGACAGGGGAGCTACGAGCAGTACTTC. This sequence joins TRBV7-9 and TRBJ2-7, with TRBD1 matching 8 bases. Per germline, CDR1 SEHNR and CDR2 FQNEAQ (reference sequence). The CDR3 extends over 14 amino acids. Trimming took 5 bases from V and 3 from J; bases not matched to a gene: 6.

The V call is TRBV5-1, the J call TRBJ1-2; D is perhaps TRBD1 (5 bases). There are 14 residues in the CDR3. The V gene's germline CDR1 is SGHRS and CDR2 YFSETQ. V shed 4 bases and J shed 8 bases, with 18 bases lying between them. The CDR3 DNA is TGCGCCAGCAGCCAGGAGGGACCGACGGGCGGCTACACCTTC. Its protein product is CASSQEGPTGGYTF.

This chain links TRBV29-1 with TRBJ2-7, with TRBD1 identical over 8 bases. Germline assignment: CDR1 SQVTM and CDR2 ANQGSEA. There are 12 residues in the CDR3. V was clipped by 4 bases and J by 5 bases; unmatched bases: 4. The CDR3 DNA sequence: TGCAGCGTTGGAGCGACAGGGGACGAGCAGTACTTC. Translation: CSVGATGDEQYF.

The rearrangement joins TRBV6-5 to TRBJ2-7; D not resolved. The CDR3 runs 12 residues. The V gene's germline CDR1 is MNHEY and CDR2 SVGAGI. Trimming shortened V by 8 bases and J by 2 bases, and 10 bases separated the two germline ends. CDR3 DNA sequence: TGTGCCAGCGGGGTGTTGGCCTACGAGCAGTACTTC. Protein: CASGVLAYEQYF.

This chain uses TRBV12-5 with TRBJ1-2; D is uncertain. V was pared by 9 bases and J by 8 bases, with 10 bases between. Germline V lookup: CDR1 LGHNT, CDR2 FRNRAP. The CDR3 spans 10 residues. In DNA, the CDR3 is TGTGCTAGCGGTGTTGAGGGCTACACCTTC. Its protein is CASGVEGYTF.

V and J are TRBV5-1 and TRBJ2-7; 14 bases match TRBD2. The CDR3 is made up of 16 amino acids. After removal of 4 bases from V and 5 bases from J, the junction contained 8 bases not matched to a gene. The germline CDR1 and CDR2 sequences are SGHRS and YFSETQ. CDR3 residues: CASSGGGTSGRNEQYF. DNA of the CDR3: TGCGCCAGCAGCGGCGGGGGGACTAGCGGGAGAAACGAGCAGTACTTC.

The chain has TRBV18 and TRBJ2-7; tentative D call: TRBD1 (6 bases). This CDR3 is built from 13 residues. Between the trimmed V and J ends, which lost 4 bases and 4 bases, there was a span of 11 bases. Germline V gene data show CDR1 as KGHSH and CDR2 as LQKENI. The CDR3 bases are TGTGCCAGCTCACGTACCCAGGGGTACGAGCAGTACTTC. Protein product: CASSRTQGYEQYF.

This clone was counted once. J is TRBJ2-5 and V is TRBV30, with TRBD1 matching over 8 bases. Germline assignment: CDR1 GTSNPN and CDR2 SVGIG (reference sequence). Trimming cost V 4 bases and J 4 bases; bases outside gene matches: 5. The CDR3 is 13 amino acids. CDR3 DNA: TGTGCCTGGACTTGGACAGGGAGAGAGACCCAGTACTTC. This encodes CAWTWTGRETQYF.

CDR3 residues: CASSPRGKTYNEQFF. In nucleotides, the CDR3 is TGTGCCAGCAGTCCACGGGGGAAAACCTACAATGAGCAGTTCTTC. The chain uses TRBV25-1 and TRBJ2-1; TRBD2 might be the D (6 bases). CDR3 length: 15 residues. The germline CDR1 and CDR2 sequences are MGHDK and SYGVNS. The V and J ends lost 5 bases and 2 bases respectively, with 13 bases between them.

This chain links TRBV13 with TRBJ2-1, with TRBD2 matching over 7 bases. Germline CDR1 and CDR2: PRHDT and FYEKMQ (reference sequence). V was pared by 3 bases and J by 7 bases, with 9 bases of the junction left unmatched. The CDR3 runs 15 residues. The CDR3 nucleotides are TGTGCCAGCAGCTTTCCGGCGGGAGTGAAAAATGAGCAGTTCTTC. This encodes CASSFPAGVKNEQFF.